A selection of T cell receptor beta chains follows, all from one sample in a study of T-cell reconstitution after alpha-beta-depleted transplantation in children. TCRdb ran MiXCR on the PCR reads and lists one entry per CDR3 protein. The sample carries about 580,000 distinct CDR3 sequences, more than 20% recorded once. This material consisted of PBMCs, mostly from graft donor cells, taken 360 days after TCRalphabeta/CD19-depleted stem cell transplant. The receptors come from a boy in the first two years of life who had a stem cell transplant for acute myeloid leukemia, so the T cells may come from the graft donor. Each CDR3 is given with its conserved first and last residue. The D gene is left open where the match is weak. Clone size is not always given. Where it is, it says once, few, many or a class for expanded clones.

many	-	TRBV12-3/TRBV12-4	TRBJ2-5	TGTGCCAGCAAATCCCTTGGGGGTTATGGGGAGACCCAGTACTTC	CASKSLGGYGETQYF
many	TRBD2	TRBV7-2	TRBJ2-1	TGTGCCAGCAGCTTTAGGGCTAGCGGGGGGCATTACAATGAGCAGTTCTTC	CASSFRASGGHYNEQFF
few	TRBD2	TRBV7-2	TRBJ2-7	TGTGCCAGCAGCTTAGATAGGCGGGGGGGTCTCGAGCAGTACTTC	CASSLDRRGGLEQYF
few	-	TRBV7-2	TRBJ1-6	TGTGCCAGCAGCACACGTGAGAGTTCACCCCTCCACTTT	CASSTRESSPLHF
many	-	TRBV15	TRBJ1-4	TGTGCCACCAGCAGAGACCGGGGAACCAATGAAAAACTGTTTTTT	CATSRDRGTNEKLFF
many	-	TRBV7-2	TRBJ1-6	TGTGCCAGCAGCTTAGGGATCAATAATTCACCCCTCCACTTT	CASSLGINNSPLHF
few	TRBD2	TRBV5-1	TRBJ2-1	TGCGCCAGCAGCCCGTGGGCGGGGGGGAATGATGAGCAGTTCTTC	CASSPWAGGNDEQFF
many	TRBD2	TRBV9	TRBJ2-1	TGTGCCAGCAGCGTACGAGCAGAAGGGAGGGATGAGCAGTTCTTC	CASSVRAEGRDEQFF
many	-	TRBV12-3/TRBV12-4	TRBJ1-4	TGTGCCAGCAGTCGGAATGAAAAACTGTTTTTT	CASSRNEKLFF
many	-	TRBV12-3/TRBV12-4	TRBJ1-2	TGTGCCAGCAGTGGTCCACAGCGTAGTAACTATGGCTACACCTTC	CASSGPQRSNYGYTF
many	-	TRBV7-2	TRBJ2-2	TGTGCCAGCAGCTTAAGACTTTATGGCGCCGGGGAGCTGTTTTTT	CASSLRLYGAGELFF
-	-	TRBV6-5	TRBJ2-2	TGTGCCAGCAGTTCGGCCGGGCCGATCACCGGGGAGCTGTTTTTT	CASSSAGPITGELFF
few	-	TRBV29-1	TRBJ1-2	TGCAGCGGCCGGAACCTAGGGGACTATGGCTACACCTTC	CSGRNLGDYGYTF
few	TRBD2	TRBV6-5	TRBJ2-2	TGTGCCAGCAGTTATAAACGGGTAGCGGGGAAGAACACCGGGGAGCTGTTTTTT	CASSYKRVAGKNTGELFF
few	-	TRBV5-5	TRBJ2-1	TGTGCCAGCAGCGCACCGCAGGGAAATCTCAATGAGCAGTTCTTC	CASSAPQGNLNEQFF
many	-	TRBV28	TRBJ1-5	TGTGCCAGCAGCCCTGACTCTGGGGGCAATCAGCCCCAGCATTTT	CASSPDSGGNQPQHF
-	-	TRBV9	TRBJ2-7	TGTGCCAGCAGCATAGGTGGGGCACCCTACGAGCAGTACTTC	CASSIGGAPYEQYF
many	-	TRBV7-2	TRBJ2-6	TGTGCCAGCAGCTTACGCCAGGCCTCTGGGGCCAACGTCCTGACTTTC	CASSLRQASGANVLTF
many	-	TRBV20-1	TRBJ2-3	TGCAGTGCTAGGGCAGGGAGCACAGATACGCAGTATTTT	CSARAGSTDTQYF
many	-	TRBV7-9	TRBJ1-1	TGTGCCAGCAGCCCAACGGAAGCTTTCTTT	CASSPTEAFF
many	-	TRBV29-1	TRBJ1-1	TGCAGCGTCCAAGCACCAGACAGAGCCACTGAAGCTTTCTTT	CSVQAPDRATEAFF
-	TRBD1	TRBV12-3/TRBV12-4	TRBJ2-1	TGTGCCAGCAGTCTACCGGCCAGAGTTCGACAGGGCTGGGAGCAGTTCTTC	CASSLPARVRQGWEQFF
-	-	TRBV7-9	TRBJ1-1	TGTGCCAGCAGCTTAGCGACACTCACTGAAGCTTTCTTT	CASSLATLTEAFF
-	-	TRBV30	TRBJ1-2	TGTGCCTGGAACCCAGGACGGAACTATGGCTACACCTTC	CAWNPGRNYGYTF
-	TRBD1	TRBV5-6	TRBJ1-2	TGTGCCAGCAGCTTATCCGGACAGGTGCCCTATGGCTACACCTTC	CASSLSGQVPYGYTF
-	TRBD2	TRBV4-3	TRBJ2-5	TGCGCCAGCAGCCAAGACCTCGGGCTAGCGGGGGGGAAGTACCAAGAGACCCAGTACTTC	CASSQDLGLAGGKYQETQYF
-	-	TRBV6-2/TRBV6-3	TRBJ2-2	TGTGCCAGCAGTTACTTTGAAGGAGGACCTACCGGGGAGCTGTTTTTT	CASSYFEGGPTGELFF
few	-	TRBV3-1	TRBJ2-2	TGTGCCAGCAGCCATATTAAGGGGCAGGCCAACACCGGGGAGCTGTTTTTT	CASSHIKGQANTGELFF
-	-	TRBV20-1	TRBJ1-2	TGCAGTGCTAGAAACGCGTCCAACTATGGCTACACCTTC	CSARNASNYGYTF
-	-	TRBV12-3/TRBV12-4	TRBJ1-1	TGTGCCAGCAGTCCCCGACAGGTTTTGAACACTGAAGCTTTCTTT	CASSPRQVLNTEAFF
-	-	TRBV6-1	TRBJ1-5	TGTGCCAGCAGACTCCGACGGGACACTTATAGCAATCAGCCCCAGCATTTT	CASRLRRDTYSNQPQHF
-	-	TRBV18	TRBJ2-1	TGTGCCAGCTCCCCCCTCCGGGACTCCGACAATGAGCAGTTCTTC	CASSPLRDSDNEQFF
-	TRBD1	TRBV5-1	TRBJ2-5	TGCGCCAGCAACCCTCGGAAGGTCCGGGGACAGGGACTCACAACCCAGTACTTC	CASNPRKVRGQGLTTQYF
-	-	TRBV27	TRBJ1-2	TGTGCCAGCAAATGGGGACAAACCAGCGGCTACACCTTC	CASKWGQTSGYTF
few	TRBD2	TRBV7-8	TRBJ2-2	TGTGCCAGCAGCTTAGAAGTCCTAGCGGGGGGGCCCGGGGAGCTGTTTTTT	CASSLEVLAGGPGELFF
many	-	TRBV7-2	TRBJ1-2	TGTGCCAGCTCGGGAGGGCGTAACTATGGCTACACCTTC	CASSGGRNYGYTF
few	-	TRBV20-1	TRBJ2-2	TGCAGTGCTAGAGGAGCGGAGCGGGTCCTCACCGGGGAGCTGTTTTTT	CSARGAERVLTGELFF
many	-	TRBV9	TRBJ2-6	TGTGCCAGCAGCGTAGGGGCTGCTGGGGCCAACGTCCTGACTTTC	CASSVGAAGANVLTF